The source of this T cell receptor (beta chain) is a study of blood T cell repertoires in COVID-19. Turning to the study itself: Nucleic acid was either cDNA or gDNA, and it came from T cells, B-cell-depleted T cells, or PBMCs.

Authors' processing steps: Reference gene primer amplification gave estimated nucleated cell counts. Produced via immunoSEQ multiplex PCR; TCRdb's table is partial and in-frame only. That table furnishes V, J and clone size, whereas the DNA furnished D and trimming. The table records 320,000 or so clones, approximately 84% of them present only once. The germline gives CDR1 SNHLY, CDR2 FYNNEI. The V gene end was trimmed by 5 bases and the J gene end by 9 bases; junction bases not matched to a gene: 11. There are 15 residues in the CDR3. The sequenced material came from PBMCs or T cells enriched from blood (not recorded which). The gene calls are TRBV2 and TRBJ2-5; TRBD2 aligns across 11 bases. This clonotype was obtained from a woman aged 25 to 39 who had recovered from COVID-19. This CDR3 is CASSTLAGGLEAQYF. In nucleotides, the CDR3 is TGTGCCAGCAGTACTCTAGCGGGGGGCCTCGAGGCCCAGTACTTC.